The rows below give T cell receptor beta chains drawn from one sample of a study of shared clonotypes between healthy human individuals. The method was immunoSEQ multiplex PCR; TCRdb's version includes in-frame clones alone and lacks a portion of them. The data show about half a million clones, with approximately 81% seen just once and roughly an eighth held by the top ten. Specimen: PBMCs. The receptors shown here come from a woman aged 40 to 50 in good health. Some clones in this sample may be carry-over from other donors' samples. The CDR3 runs from the conserved cysteine through the conserved F or W. Fields, in order: clone size, V gene, D gene, J gene, CDR3 protein, CDR3 DNA. The D gene is left open where the match is weak. Clone size appears in some rows only: once, few, many, or a class for an expanded clone.

clone size: once; V gene: TRBV27; D gene: TRBD1; J gene: TRBJ1-5; CDR3 protein: CASSPGTGNQPQHF; CDR3 DNA: TGTGCCAGCAGTCCGGGGACAGGCAATCAGCCCCAGCATTTT
clone size: .; V gene: TRBV7-9; D gene: .; J gene: TRBJ2-7; CDR3 protein: CASNFQDGYEQYF; CDR3 DNA: TGTGCCAGCAACTTTCAGGACGGCTACGAGCAGTACTTC
clone size: once; V gene: TRBV5-1; D gene: .; J gene: TRBJ1-1; CDR3 protein: CASSLAGVGNTEAFF; CDR3 DNA: TGCGCCAGCAGCTTGGCCGGGGTAGGGAACACTGAAGCTTTCTTT
clone size: many; V gene: TRBV6-4; D gene: TRBD1; J gene: TRBJ1-1; CDR3 protein: CASSDGTGGTEAFF; CDR3 DNA: TGTGCCAGCAGTGACGGGACAGGGGGCACTGAAGCTTTCTTT
clone size: .; V gene: TRBV4-2; D gene: TRBD2; J gene: TRBJ2-3; CDR3 protein: CASRMGLAGANTQYF; CDR3 DNA: TGTGCCAGCAGGATGGGACTAGCGGGAGCAAATACGCAGTATTTT
clone size: .; V gene: TRBV30; D gene: .; J gene: TRBJ1-2; CDR3 protein: CAWKGYGYTF; CDR3 DNA: TGTGCCTGGAAAGGGTATGGCTACACCTTC
clone size: .; V gene: TRBV5-8; D gene: .; J gene: TRBJ2-1; CDR3 protein: CASSSTRRGNEQFF; CDR3 DNA: TGTGCCAGCAGCTCGACAAGACGGGGGAATGAGCAGTTCTTC
clone size: many; V gene: TRBV6-1; D gene: TRBD2; J gene: TRBJ2-2; CDR3 protein: CASNAGVENTGELFF; CDR3 DNA: TGTGCCAGCAACGCGGGGGTGGAGAACACCGGGGAGCTGTTTTTT
clone size: .; V gene: TRBV15; D gene: .; J gene: TRBJ2-5; CDR3 protein: CATSRRRAETQYF; CDR3 DNA: TGTGCCACCAGCAGAAGGCGCGCTGAGACCCAGTACTTC
clone size: few; V gene: TRBV2; D gene: TRBD1; J gene: TRBJ2-5; CDR3 protein: CASSEAGQGYQETQYF; CDR3 DNA: TGTGCCAGCAGTGAAGCCGGACAGGGGTACCAAGAGACCCAGTACTTC
clone size: .; V gene: TRBV15; D gene: .; J gene: TRBJ2-5; CDR3 protein: CATSRGQDHQETQYF; CDR3 DNA: TGTGCCACCAGCAGAGGACAGGACCACCAAGAGACCCAGTACTTC
clone size: .; V gene: TRBV6-5; D gene: TRBD1; J gene: TRBJ1-2; CDR3 protein: CATWTGGYGYTF; CDR3 DNA: TGTGCCACCTGGACAGGGGGATATGGCTACACCTTC
clone size: many; V gene: TRBV11-2; D gene: TRBD1; J gene: TRBJ1-1; CDR3 protein: CASSPGQGAGAFF; CDR3 DNA: TGTGCCAGCAGCCCGGGACAGGGGGCTGGAGCTTTCTTT
clone size: .; V gene: TRBV29-1; D gene: .; J gene: TRBJ2-1; CDR3 protein: CSVEVAGIPSNEQFF; CDR3 DNA: TGCAGCGTTGAAGTGGCGGGAATCCCCTCCAATGAGCAGTTCTTC
clone size: .; V gene: TRBV11-2; D gene: .; J gene: TRBJ2-1; CDR3 protein: CASSFQRNVNEQFF; CDR3 DNA: TGTGCCAGCAGCTTCCAGCGGAACGTCAATGAGCAGTTCTTC
clone size: .; V gene: TRBV10-3; D gene: .; J gene: TRBJ2-7; CDR3 protein: CAISRDSYEQYF; CDR3 DNA: TGTGCCATCAGTCGGGATTCCTACGAGCAGTACTTC
clone size: .; V gene: TRBV30; D gene: TRBD2; J gene: TRBJ2-3; CDR3 protein: CAWSGLAGYTDTQYF; CDR3 DNA: TGTGCCTGGAGTGGGCTAGCGGGTTACACAGATACGCAGTATTTT
clone size: .; V gene: TRBV19; D gene: TRBD2; J gene: TRBJ2-5; CDR3 protein: CASSKLAQETQYF; CDR3 DNA: TGTGCCAGTAGTAAACTAGCGCAAGAGACCCAGTACTTC
clone size: .; V gene: TRBV11-2; D gene: .; J gene: TRBJ2-7; CDR3 protein: CASSPSSYEQYF; CDR3 DNA: TGTGCCAGCAGCCCTAGCTCCTACGAGCAGTACTTC
clone size: .; V gene: TRBV7-2; D gene: TRBD1; J gene: TRBJ2-7; CDR3 protein: CASSPGTGIYEQYF; CDR3 DNA: TGTGCCAGCAGCCCCGGGACAGGGATCTACGAGCAGTACTTC
clone size: .; V gene: TRBV19; D gene: .; J gene: TRBJ1-5; CDR3 protein: CASSRGPRGDFGDGNSNQPQHF; CDR3 DNA: TGTGCCAGTAGTAGGGGCCCTCGGGGCGACTTTGGAGATGGGAATAGCAATCAGCCCCAGCATTTT
clone size: once; V gene: TRBV7-3; D gene: .; J gene: TRBJ2-1; CDR3 protein: CASSPGGSSYNEQFF; CDR3 DNA: TGTGCCAGCAGCCCCGGAGGGAGCTCCTACAATGAGCAGTTCTTC
clone size: .; V gene: TRBV15; D gene: .; J gene: TRBJ1-2; CDR3 protein: CATSRDIYGYTF; CDR3 DNA: TGTGCCACCAGCAGAGATATCTATGGCTACACCTTC
clone size: .; V gene: TRBV7-9; D gene: .; J gene: TRBJ2-7; CDR3 protein: CASSFFGNEQYF; CDR3 DNA: TGTGCCAGCAGCTTCTTCGGGAACGAGCAGTACTTC
clone size: .; V gene: TRBV5-8; D gene: TRBD1; J gene: TRBJ2-7; CDR3 protein: CASSTGTGKYEQYF; CDR3 DNA: TGTGCCAGCAGCACCGGGACAGGGAAGTACGAGCAGTACTTC
clone size: .; V gene: TRBV11-1; D gene: TRBD2; J gene: TRBJ2-5; CDR3 protein: CASSVTSGRRGETQYF; CDR3 DNA: TGTGCCAGCAGCGTAACTAGCGGGAGAAGAGGGGAGACCCAGTACTTC
clone size: .; V gene: TRBV2; D gene: .; J gene: TRBJ2-5; CDR3 protein: CASSALFETQYF; CDR3 DNA: TGTGCCAGCAGCGCCCTTTTCGAGACCCAGTACTTC
clone size: .; V gene: TRBV4-1; D gene: TRBD1; J gene: TRBJ2-1; CDR3 protein: CASRSRGTGVINEQFF; CDR3 DNA: TGCGCCAGCAGGTCGAGGGGGACAGGGGTGATCAATGAGCAGTTCTTC
clone size: .; V gene: TRBV18; D gene: TRBD1; J gene: TRBJ1-4; CDR3 protein: CASSPRQGMGEKLFF; CDR3 DNA: TGTGCCAGCTCACCTCGACAGGGAATGGGTGAAAAACTGTTTTTT
clone size: .; V gene: TRBV28; D gene: .; J gene: TRBJ1-4; CDR3 protein: CASRTLREKLFF; CDR3 DNA: TGTGCCAGCAGGACATTGAGGGAAAAACTGTTTTTT
clone size: .; V gene: TRBV19; D gene: .; J gene: TRBJ1-1; CDR3 protein: CASGDGPLNTEAFF; CDR3 DNA: TGTGCCAGTGGGGACGGGCCGCTGAACACTGAAGCTTTCTTT
clone size: .; V gene: TRBV5-7; D gene: TRBD2; J gene: TRBJ2-5; CDR3 protein: CASSSGTTETQYF; CDR3 DNA: TGTGCCAGCAGCTCCGGGACTACTGAGACCCAGTACTTC
clone size: .; V gene: TRBV28; D gene: .; J gene: TRBJ1-1; CDR3 protein: CASSLLAGANTEAFF; CDR3 DNA: TGTGCCAGCAGTTTATTAGCAGGGGCGAACACTGAAGCTTTCTTT
clone size: .; V gene: TRBV18; D gene: TRBD1; J gene: TRBJ2-5; CDR3 protein: CASSPRQGRTQETQYF; CDR3 DNA: TGTGCCAGCTCACCAAGACAGGGCCGAACCCAAGAGACCCAGTACTTC
clone size: .; V gene: TRBV30; D gene: TRBD2; J gene: TRBJ2-5; CDR3 protein: CAWSVGSGIAPQYF; CDR3 DNA: TGTGCCTGGAGTGTTGGTAGCGGGATTGCCCCCCAGTACTTC
clone size: .; V gene: TRBV4-2; D gene: .; J gene: TRBJ1-1; CDR3 protein: CASKRSGLNTEAFF; CDR3 DNA: TGTGCCAGCAAGCGGTCAGGGCTGAACACTGAAGCTTTCTTT
clone size: .; V gene: TRBV29-1; D gene: .; J gene: TRBJ1-3; CDR3 protein: CSVVVMKNSGNTIYF; CDR3 DNA: TGCAGCGTTGTTGTTATGAAAAACTCTGGAAACACCATATATTTT
clone size: many; V gene: TRBV19; D gene: .; J gene: TRBJ1-5; CDR3 protein: CASSIGDQPQHF; CDR3 DNA: TGTGCCAGTAGTATCGGTGATCAGCCCCAGCATTTT
clone size: .; V gene: TRBV27; D gene: TRBD1; J gene: TRBJ1-5; CDR3 protein: CASVPRGPILNQPQHF; CDR3 DNA: TGTGCCAGCGTCCCCAGGGGGCCCATTCTCAATCAGCCCCAGCATTTT
clone size: once; V gene: TRBV2; D gene: TRBD2; J gene: TRBJ2-3; CDR3 protein: CASTRLAGGPAAQYF; CDR3 DNA: TGTGCCAGCACTAGACTAGCGGGAGGCCCCGCCGCGCAGTATTTT
clone size: .; V gene: TRBV5-4; D gene: TRBD2; J gene: TRBJ2-1; CDR3 protein: CASSLTGLAGAGEQFF; CDR3 DNA: TGTGCCAGCAGCTTAACCGGACTAGCGGGAGCGGGGGAGCAGTTCTTC
clone size: .; V gene: TRBV28; D gene: .; J gene: TRBJ1-4; CDR3 protein: CASAQPGHHLRGEKLFF; CDR3 DNA: TGTGCCAGCGCGCAACCGGGACACCACCTTCGGGGTGAAAAACTGTTTTTT
clone size: .; V gene: TRBV14; D gene: .; J gene: TRBJ2-7; CDR3 protein: CASSQGAQTYEQYF; CDR3 DNA: TGTGCCAGCAGCCAAGGTGCCCAGACCTACGAGCAGTACTTC
clone size: .; V gene: TRBV4-1; D gene: .; J gene: TRBJ2-1; CDR3 protein: CASSHPSPYREGYNEQFF; CDR3 DNA: TGCGCCAGCAGCCACCCCTCACCGTACAGGGAGGGTTACAATGAGCAGTTCTTC
clone size: .; V gene: TRBV6-1; D gene: .; J gene: TRBJ1-1; CDR3 protein: CASSEPVRGNTEAFF; CDR3 DNA: TGTGCCAGCAGTGAACCGGTCAGGGGGAACACTGAAGCTTTCTTT
clone size: few; V gene: TRBV7-9; D gene: TRBD1; J gene: TRBJ1-3; CDR3 protein: CAFTGEIRNTIYF; CDR3 DNA: TGTGCCTTCACAGGGGAGATCAGAAACACCATATATTTT
clone size: .; V gene: TRBV11-3; D gene: TRBD1; J gene: TRBJ1-1; CDR3 protein: CASKGQGNTEAFF; CDR3 DNA: TGTGCCAGCAAGGGACAGGGGAACACTGAAGCTTTCTTT
clone size: .; V gene: TRBV11-3; D gene: TRBD2; J gene: TRBJ2-2; CDR3 protein: CASSFGGADTGELFF; CDR3 DNA: TGTGCCAGCAGCTTCGGGGGGGCCGACACCGGGGAGCTGTTTTTT
clone size: .; V gene: TRBV28; D gene: .; J gene: TRBJ2-3; CDR3 protein: CASSVPSGTDTQYF; CDR3 DNA: TGTGCCAGCAGTGTACCTTCTGGCACAGATACGCAGTATTTT
clone size: .; V gene: TRBV5-1; D gene: .; J gene: TRBJ2-5; CDR3 protein: CASSPRRGIGETQYF; CDR3 DNA: TGCGCCAGCAGCCCGCGAAGAGGGATCGGGGAGACCCAGTACTTC
clone size: .; V gene: TRBV7-2; D gene: TRBD2; J gene: TRBJ2-7; CDR3 protein: CASSLSGGRPPSEQYF; CDR3 DNA: TGTGCCAGCAGCTTAAGCGGCGGGAGGCCCCCGTCGGAGCAGTACTTC